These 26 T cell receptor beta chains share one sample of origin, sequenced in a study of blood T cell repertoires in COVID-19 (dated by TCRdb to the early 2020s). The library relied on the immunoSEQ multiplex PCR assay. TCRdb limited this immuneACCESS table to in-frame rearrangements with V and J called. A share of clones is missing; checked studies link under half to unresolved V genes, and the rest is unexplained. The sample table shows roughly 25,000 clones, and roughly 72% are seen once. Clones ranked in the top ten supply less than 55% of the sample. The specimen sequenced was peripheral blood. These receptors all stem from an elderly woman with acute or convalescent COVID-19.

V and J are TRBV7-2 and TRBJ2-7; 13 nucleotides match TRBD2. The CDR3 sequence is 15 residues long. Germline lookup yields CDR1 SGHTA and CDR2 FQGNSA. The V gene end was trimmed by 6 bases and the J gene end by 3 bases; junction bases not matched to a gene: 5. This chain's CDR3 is CASRPRTSGGYEQYF. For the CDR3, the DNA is TGTGCCAGCAGGCCCCGGACTAGCGGGGGCTACGAGCAGTACTTC.

The CDR3 here is CASSYAGEAFF. The CDR3 nucleotides read TGTGCCAGCAGTTACGCGGGTGAAGCTTTCTTT. V is TRBV6-5 and J is TRBJ1-1, with unresolved D. V lost 2 bases to trimming and J lost 7 bases, with 5 bases between them. The CDR3 runs 11 residues. Germline CDR1 and CDR2: MNHEY and SVGAGI.

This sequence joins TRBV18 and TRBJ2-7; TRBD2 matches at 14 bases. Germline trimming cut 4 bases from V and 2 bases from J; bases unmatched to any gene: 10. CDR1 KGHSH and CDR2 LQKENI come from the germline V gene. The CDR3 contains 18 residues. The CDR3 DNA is TGTGCCAGCTCACGACTAGCGGGAGGGCGAGCATGGGCCTACGAGCAGTACTTC. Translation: CASSRLAGGRAWAYEQYF.

CDR3 sequence: CASTRGGAGDTQYF. In nucleotides, the CDR3 is TGTGCCAGCACTCGCGGGGGGGCGGGAGATACGCAGTATTTT. The V call is TRBV27, the J call TRBJ2-3, with 9 bases matching TRBD2. Per germline, CDR1 MNHEY and CDR2 SMNVEV (reference sequence). The CDR3 runs 14 residues. Unmatched junction bases numbered 7, after V lost 7 bases and J lost 5 bases.

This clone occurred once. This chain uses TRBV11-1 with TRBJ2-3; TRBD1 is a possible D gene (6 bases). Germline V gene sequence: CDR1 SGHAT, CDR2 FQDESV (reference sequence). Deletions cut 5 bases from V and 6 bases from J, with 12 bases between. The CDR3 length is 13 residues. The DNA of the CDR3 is TGTGCCAGCAGCCAGGGGCGTCTGGATACGCAGTATTTT. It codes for CASSQGRLDTQYF. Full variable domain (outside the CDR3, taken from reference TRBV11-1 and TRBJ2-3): EAEVAQSPRYKITEKSQAVAFWCDPISGHATLYWYRQILGQGPELLVQFQDESVVDDSQLPKDRFSAERLKGVDSTLKIQPAELGDSAMYLCASSQGRLDTQYFGPGTRLTVL.

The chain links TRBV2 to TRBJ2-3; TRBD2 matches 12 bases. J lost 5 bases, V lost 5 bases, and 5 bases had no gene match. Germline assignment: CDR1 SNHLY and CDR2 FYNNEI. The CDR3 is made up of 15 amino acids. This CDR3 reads CASSLTSGGGDTQYF. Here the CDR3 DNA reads TGTGCCAGCAGTTTGACTAGCGGGGGAGGAGATACGCAGTATTTT.

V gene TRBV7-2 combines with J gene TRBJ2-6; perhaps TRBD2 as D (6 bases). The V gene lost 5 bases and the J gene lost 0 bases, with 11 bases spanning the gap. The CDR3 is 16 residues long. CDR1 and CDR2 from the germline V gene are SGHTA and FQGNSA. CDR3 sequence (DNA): TGTGCCAGCAGCCCTCGGGAGTCCTCTGGGGCCAACGTCCTGACTTTC. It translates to CASSPRESSGANVLTF. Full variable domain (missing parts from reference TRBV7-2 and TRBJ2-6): GAGVSQSPSNKVTEKGKDVELRCDPISGHTALYWYRQSLGQGLEFLIYFQGNSAPDKSGLPSDRFSAERTGGSVSTLTIQRTQQEDSAVYLCASSPRESSGANVLTFGAGSRLTVL.

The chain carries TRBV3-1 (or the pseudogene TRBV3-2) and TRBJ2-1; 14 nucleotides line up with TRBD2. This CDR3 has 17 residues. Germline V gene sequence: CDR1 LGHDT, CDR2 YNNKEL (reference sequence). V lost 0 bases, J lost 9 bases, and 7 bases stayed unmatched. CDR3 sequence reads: CASSQDPGLAGVGEQFF. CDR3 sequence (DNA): TGTGCCAGCAGCCAAGATCCGGGACTAGCGGGAGTGGGTGAGCAGTTCTTC.

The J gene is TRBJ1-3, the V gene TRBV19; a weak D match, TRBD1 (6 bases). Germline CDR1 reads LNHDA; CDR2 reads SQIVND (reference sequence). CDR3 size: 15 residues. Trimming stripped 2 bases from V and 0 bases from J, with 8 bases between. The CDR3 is CASSIQGSSGNTIYF. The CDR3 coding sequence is TGTGCCAGTAGTATACAGGGGTCCTCTGGAAACACCATATATTTT. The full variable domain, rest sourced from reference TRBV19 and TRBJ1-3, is DGGITQSPKYLFRKEGQNVTLSCEQNLNHDAMYWYRQDPGQGLRLIYYSQIVNDFQKGDIAEGYSVSREKKESFPLTVTSAQKNPTAFYLCASSIQGSSGNTIYFGEGSWLTVV.

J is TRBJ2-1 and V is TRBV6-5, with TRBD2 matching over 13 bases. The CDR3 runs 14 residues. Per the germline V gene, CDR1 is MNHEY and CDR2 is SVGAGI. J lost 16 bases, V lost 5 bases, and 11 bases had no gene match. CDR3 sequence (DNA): TGTGCCAGCAGTACCGAGACTAGCGGGGGGCCACTCTTCTTC. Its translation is CASSTETSGGPLFF.

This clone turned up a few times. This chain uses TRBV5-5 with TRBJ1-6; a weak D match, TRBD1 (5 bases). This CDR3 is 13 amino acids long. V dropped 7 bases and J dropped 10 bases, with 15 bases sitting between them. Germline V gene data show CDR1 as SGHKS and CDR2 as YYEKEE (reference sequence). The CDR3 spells CASGLGGSSPLHF. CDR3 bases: TGTGCCAGCGGCCTCGGGGGTAGCTCACCCCTCCACTTT.

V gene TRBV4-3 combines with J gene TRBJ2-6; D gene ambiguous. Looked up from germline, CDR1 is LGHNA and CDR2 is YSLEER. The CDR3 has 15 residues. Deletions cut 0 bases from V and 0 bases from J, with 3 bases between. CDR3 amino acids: CASSQDSSGANVLTF. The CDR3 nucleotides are TGCGCCAGCAGCCAAGACAGCTCTGGGGCCAACGTCCTGACTTTC.

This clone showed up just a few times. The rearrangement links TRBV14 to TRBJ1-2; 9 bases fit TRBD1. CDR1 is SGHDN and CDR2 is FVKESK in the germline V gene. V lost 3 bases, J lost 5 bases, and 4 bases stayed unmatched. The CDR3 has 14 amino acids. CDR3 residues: CASSHPGQGYGYTF. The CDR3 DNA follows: TGTGCCAGCAGCCACCCGGGACAGGGATATGGCTACACCTTC.

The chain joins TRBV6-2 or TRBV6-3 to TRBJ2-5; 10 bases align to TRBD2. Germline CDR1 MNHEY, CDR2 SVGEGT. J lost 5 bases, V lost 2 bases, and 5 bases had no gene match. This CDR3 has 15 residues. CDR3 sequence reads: CASSYLGLARETQYF. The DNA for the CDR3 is TGTGCCAGCAGTTACCTGGGACTAGCGCGCGAGACCCAGTACTTC.

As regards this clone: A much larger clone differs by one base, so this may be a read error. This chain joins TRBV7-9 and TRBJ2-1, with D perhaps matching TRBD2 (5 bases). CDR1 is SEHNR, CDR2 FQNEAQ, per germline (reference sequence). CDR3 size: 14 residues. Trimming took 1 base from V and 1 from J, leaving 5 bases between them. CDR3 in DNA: TGTGCCAGCAGCTTAGGCGGGTCCTACAATGAGCAGTTCTTC. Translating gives CASSLGGSYNEQFF. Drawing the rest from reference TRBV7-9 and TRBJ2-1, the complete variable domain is DTGVSQNPRHKITKRGQNVTFRCDPISEHNRLYWYRQTLGQGPEFLTYFQNEAQLEKSRLLSDRFSAERPKGSFSTLEIQRTEQGDSAMYLCASSLGGSYNEQFFGPGTRLTVL.

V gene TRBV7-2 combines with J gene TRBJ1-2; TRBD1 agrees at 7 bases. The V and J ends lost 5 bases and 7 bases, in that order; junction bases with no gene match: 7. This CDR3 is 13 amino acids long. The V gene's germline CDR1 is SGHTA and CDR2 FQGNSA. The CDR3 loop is CASSQKGAAGYTF. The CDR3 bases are TGTGCCAGCAGCCAGAAGGGGGCGGCTGGCTACACCTTC. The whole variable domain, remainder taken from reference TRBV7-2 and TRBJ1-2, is GAGVSQSPSNKVTEKGKDVELRCDPISGHTALYWYRQSLGQGLEFLIYFQGNSAPDKSGLPSDRFSAERTGGSVSTLTIQRTQQEDSAVYLCASSQKGAAGYTFGSGTRLTVV.

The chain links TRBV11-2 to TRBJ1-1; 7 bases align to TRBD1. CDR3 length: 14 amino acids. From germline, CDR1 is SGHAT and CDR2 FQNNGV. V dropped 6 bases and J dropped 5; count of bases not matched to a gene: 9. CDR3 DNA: TGTGCCAGCAGTTACGACAGGGTAGGAACTGAAGCTTTCTTT. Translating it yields CASSYDRVGTEAFF.

CDR3 DNA: TGTGCCAGCAGTTTAAATCTCGGAAACACCATATATTTT. Its protein product is CASSLNLGNTIYF. J is TRBJ1-3 and V is TRBV28, with D hard to call. V shed 2 bases and J shed 4 bases, with 6 bases lying between them. CDR1 MDHEN and CDR2 SYDVKM come from the germline V gene. The CDR3 loop spans 13 amino acids.

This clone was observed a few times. For the CDR3, the DNA is TGTGCCAGCAGCCAGAATGGCCGCAGCTCCTACGAGCAGTACTTC. Translating gives CASSQNGRSSYEQYF. This chain uses TRBV3-1 (or the pseudogene TRBV3-2) with TRBJ2-7; no reliable D call. Germline loops: CDR1 LGHDT, CDR2 YNNKEL (reference sequence). The V end lost 3 bases, the J end lost 0 bases, and 12 bases lay between the germline ends. This CDR3 is 15 amino acids long.

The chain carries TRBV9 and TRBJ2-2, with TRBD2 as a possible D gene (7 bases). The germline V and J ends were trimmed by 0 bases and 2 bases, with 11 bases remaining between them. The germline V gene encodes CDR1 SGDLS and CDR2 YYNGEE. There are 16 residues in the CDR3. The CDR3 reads CASSVAGGTNTGELFF. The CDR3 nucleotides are TGTGCCAGCAGCGTAGCGGGGGGCACCAACACCGGGGAGCTGTTTTTT.

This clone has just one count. The chain's CDR3 is CAWEGDRGNDYGYTF. In DNA form, the CDR3 reads TGTGCCTGGGAAGGAGACAGGGGAAACGACTATGGCTACACCTTC. J is TRBJ1-2 and V is TRBV30; 8 nucleotides line up with TRBD1. The J segment lost 3 bases and the V segment lost 5 bases, leaving 11 bases of the junction unmatched. Germline V lookup: CDR1 GTSNPN, CDR2 SVGIG (reference sequence). The CDR3 length is 15 residues.

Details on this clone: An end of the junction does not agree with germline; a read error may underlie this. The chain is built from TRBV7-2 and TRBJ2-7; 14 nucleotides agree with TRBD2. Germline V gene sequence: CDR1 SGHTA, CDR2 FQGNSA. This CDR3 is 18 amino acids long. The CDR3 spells CASSPQTSGGAFSYGQYF. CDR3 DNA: TGTGCCAGCAGCCCCCAGACTAGCGGGGGGGCCTTCTCCTACGGGCAGTACTTC.

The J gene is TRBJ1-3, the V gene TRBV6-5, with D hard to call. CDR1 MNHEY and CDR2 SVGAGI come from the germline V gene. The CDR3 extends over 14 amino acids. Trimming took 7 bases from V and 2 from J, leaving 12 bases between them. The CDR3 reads CASNPQLAGNTIYF. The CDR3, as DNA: TGTGCCAGCAACCCCCAGCTAGCTGGAAACACCATATATTTT.

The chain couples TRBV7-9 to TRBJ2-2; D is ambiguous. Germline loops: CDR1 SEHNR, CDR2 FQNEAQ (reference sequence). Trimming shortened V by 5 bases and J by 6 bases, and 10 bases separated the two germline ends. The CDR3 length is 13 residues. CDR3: CASSPGFPGELFF. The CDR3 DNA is TGTGCCAGCAGCCCGGGTTTCCCCGGGGAGCTGTTTTTT.

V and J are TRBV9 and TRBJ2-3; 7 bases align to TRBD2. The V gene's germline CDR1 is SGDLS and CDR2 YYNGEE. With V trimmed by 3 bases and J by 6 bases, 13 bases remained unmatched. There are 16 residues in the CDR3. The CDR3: CASSAREGRGEDTQYF. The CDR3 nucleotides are TGTGCCAGCAGCGCTAGGGAGGGGCGAGGTGAGGATACGCAGTATTTT.

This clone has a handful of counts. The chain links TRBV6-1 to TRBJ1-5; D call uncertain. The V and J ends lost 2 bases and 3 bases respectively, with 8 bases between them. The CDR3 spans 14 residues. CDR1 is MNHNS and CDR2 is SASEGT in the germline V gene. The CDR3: CASSERGHNQPQHF. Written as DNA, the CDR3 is TGTGCCAGCAGTGAAAGAGGGCACAATCAGCCCCAGCATTTT.